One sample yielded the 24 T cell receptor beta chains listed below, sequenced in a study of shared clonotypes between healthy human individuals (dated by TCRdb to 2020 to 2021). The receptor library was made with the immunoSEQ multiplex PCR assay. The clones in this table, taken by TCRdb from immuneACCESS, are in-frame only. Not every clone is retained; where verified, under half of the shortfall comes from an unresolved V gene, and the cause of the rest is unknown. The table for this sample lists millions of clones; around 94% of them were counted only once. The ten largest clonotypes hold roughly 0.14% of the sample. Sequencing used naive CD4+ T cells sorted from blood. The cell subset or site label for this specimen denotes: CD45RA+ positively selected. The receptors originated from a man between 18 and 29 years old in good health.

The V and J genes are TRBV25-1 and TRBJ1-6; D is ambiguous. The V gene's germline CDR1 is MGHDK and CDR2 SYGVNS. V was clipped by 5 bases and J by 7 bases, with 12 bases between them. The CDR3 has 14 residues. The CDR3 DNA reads TGTGCCAGCAGTCCCACGGTCACAAATTCACCCCTCCACTTT. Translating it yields CASSPTVTNSPLHF.

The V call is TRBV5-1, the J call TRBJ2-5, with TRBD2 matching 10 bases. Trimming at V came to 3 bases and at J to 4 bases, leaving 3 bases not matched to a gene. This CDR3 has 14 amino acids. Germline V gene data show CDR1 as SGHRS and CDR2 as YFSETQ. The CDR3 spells CASSWGLASETQYF. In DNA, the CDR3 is TGCGCCAGCAGCTGGGGACTAGCGTCAGAGACCCAGTACTTC.

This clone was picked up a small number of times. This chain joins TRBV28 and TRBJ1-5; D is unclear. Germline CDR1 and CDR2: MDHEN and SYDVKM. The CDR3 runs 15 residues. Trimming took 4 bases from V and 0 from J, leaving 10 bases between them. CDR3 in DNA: TGTGCCAGCAGTTCCCCCGGGTTTAGCAATCAGCCCCAGCATTTT. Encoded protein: CASSSPGFSNQPQHF.

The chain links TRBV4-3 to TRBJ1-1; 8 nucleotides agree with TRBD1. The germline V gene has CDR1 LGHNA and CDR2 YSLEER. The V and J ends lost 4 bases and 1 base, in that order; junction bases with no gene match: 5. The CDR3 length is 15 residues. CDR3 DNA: TGCGCCAGCAGCCTACGGACAGGGCAGAACACTGAAGCTTTCTTT. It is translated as CASSLRTGQNTEAFF.

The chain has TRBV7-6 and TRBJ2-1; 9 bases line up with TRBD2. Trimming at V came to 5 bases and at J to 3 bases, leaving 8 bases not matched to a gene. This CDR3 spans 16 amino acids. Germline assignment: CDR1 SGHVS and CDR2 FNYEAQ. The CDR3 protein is CASSKGTSSFYNEQFF. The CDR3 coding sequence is TGTGCCAGCAGCAAAGGGACTAGCTCCTTCTACAATGAGCAGTTCTTC.

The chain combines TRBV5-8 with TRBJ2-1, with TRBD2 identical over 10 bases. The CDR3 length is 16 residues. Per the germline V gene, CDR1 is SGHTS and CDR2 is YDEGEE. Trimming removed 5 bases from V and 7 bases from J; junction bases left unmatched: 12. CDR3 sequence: CASSQGLAEGVNEQFF. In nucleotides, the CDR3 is TGTGCCAGCAGTCAAGGACTAGCGGAGGGGGTGAATGAGCAGTTCTTC.

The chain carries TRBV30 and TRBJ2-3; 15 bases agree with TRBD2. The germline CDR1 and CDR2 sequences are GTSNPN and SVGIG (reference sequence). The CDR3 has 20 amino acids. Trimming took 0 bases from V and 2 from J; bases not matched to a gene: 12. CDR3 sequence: CAWSVARTSGGVRVTDTQYF. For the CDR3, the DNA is TGTGCCTGGAGTGTAGCCCGGACTAGCGGGGGGGTTAGGGTCACAGATACGCAGTATTTT.

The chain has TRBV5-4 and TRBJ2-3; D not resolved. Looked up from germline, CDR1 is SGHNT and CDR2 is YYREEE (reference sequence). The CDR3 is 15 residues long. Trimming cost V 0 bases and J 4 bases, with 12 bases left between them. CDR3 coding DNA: TGTGCCAGCAGCTTGGCCGTCCCTTACCCAGATACGCAGTATTTT. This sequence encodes CASSLAVPYPDTQYF.

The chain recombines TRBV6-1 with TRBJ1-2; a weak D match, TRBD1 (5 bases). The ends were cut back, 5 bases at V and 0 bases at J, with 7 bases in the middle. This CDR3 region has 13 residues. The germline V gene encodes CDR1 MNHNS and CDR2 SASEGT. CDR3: CASSRGPNYGYTF. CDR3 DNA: TGTGCCAGCAGTCGGGGCCCTAACTATGGCTACACCTTC.

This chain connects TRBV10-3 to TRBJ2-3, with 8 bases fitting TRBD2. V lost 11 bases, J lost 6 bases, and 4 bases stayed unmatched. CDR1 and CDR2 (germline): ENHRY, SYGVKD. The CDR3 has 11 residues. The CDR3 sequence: CAVGGGDTQYF. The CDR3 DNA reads TGTGCCGTCGGCGGGGGGGATACGCAGTATTTT.

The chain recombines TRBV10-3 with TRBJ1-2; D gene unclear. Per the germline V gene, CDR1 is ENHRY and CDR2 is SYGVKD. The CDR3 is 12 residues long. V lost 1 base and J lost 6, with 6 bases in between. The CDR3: CAISELSDGYTF. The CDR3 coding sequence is TGTGCCATCAGTGAGTTATCCGATGGCTACACCTTC.

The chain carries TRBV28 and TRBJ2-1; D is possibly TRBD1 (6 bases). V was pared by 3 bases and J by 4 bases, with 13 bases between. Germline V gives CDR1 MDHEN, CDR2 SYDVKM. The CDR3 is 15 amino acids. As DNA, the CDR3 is TGTGCCAGCAGTTTCGGACAGCTAGCTTACAATGAGCAGTTCTTC. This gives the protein CASSFGQLAYNEQFF. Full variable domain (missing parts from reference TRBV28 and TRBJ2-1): DVKVTQSSRYLVKRTGEKVFLECVQDMDHENMFWYRQDPGLGLRLIYFSYDVKMKEKGDIPEGYSVSREKKERFSLILESASTNQTSMYLCASSFGQLAYNEQFFGPGTRLTVL.

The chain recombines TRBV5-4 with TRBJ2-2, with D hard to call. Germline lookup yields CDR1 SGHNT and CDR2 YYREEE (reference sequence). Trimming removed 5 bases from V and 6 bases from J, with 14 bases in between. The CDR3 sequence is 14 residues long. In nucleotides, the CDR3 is TGTGCCAGCAGTCCATCCTCCGGGCCCGGGGAGCTGTTTTTT. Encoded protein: CASSPSSGPGELFF.

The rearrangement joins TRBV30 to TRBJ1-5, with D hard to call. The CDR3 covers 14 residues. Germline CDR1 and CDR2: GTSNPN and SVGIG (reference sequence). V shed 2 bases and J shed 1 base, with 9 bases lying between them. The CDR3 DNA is TGTGCCTGGAGTAAGCTTATGAGCAATCAGCCCCAGCATTTT. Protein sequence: CAWSKLMSNQPQHF.

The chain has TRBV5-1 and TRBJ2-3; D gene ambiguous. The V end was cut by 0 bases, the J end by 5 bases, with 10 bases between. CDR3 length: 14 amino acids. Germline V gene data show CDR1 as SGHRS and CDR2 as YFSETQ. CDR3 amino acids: CASSLAAWGDTQYF. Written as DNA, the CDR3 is TGCGCCAGCAGCTTGGCCGCGTGGGGAGATACGCAGTATTTT.

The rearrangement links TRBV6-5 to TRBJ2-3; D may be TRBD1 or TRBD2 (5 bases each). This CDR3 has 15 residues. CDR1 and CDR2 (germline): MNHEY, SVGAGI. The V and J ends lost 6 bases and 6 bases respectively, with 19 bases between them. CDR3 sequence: CASRPPGPYRDTQYF. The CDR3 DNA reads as TGTGCCAGCAGACCTCCGGGACCTTATCGTGATACGCAGTATTTT.

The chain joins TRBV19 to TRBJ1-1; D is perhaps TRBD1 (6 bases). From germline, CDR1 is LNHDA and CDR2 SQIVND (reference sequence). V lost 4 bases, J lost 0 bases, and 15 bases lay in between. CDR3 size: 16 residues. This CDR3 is CASSRGPPPMNTEAFF. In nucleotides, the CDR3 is TGTGCCAGTAGTAGGGGGCCCCCCCCTATGAACACTGAAGCTTTCTTT.

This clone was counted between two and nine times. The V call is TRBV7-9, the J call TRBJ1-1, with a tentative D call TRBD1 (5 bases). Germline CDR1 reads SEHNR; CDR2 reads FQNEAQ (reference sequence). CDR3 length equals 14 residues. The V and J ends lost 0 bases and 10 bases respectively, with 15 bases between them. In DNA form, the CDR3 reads TGTGCCAGCAGCTTAGCCCCGGGAGGCGACAGAGCTTTCTTT. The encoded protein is CASSLAPGGDRAFF.

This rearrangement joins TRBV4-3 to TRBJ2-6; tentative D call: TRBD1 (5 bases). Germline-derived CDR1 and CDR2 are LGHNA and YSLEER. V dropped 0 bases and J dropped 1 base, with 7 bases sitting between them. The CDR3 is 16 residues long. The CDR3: CASSQEAGSGANVLTF. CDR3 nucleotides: TGCGCCAGCAGCCAAGAAGCAGGGTCTGGGGCCAACGTCCTGACTTTC.

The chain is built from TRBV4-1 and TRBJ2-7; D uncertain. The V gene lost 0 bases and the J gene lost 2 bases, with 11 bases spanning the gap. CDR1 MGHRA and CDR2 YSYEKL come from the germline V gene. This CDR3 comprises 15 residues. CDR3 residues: CASSQERDKAYEQYF. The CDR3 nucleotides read TGCGCCAGCAGCCAAGAACGTGACAAGGCCTACGAGCAGTACTTC.

The CDR3 DNA follows: TGTGCCAGCAGCTTGCCGACCCCCTACGAGCAGTACTTC. Encoded protein: CASSLPTPYEQYF. The gene calls are TRBV11-2 and TRBJ2-5; D remains unclear. The DNA matches TRBJ2-7 better at its end, which makes the J call doubtful. Per germline, CDR1 SGHAT and CDR2 FQNNGV. The CDR3 runs 13 residues.

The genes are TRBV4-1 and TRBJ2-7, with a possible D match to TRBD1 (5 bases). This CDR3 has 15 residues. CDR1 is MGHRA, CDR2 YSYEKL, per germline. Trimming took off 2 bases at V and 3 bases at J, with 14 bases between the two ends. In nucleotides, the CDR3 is TGCGCCAGCAGCCAATCACCGACAGAAGGCTACGAGCAGTACTTC. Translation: CASSQSPTEGYEQYF.

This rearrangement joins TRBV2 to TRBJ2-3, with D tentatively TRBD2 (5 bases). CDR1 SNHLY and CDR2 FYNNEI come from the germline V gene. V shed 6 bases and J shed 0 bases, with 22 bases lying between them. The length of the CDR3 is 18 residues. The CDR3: CASRGGPRSGPSTDTQYF. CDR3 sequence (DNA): TGTGCCAGCAGAGGCGGGCCTAGGTCGGGCCCGAGCACAGATACGCAGTATTTT.

CDR3: CATKGSGATNEKLFF. The CDR3 DNA sequence: TGTGCTACGAAGGGGTCAGGGGCGACTAATGAAAAACTGTTTTTT. The V gene is TRBV19, the J gene TRBJ1-4; tentatively, D is TRBD1 (6 bases). The germline V gene encodes CDR1 LNHDA and CDR2 SQIVND (reference sequence). CDR3 size: 15 residues.